This is a list of T cell receptor beta chains from one sample in a study of Graves' ophthalmopathy and Graves' hyperthyroidism. TCRdb reprocessed the multiplex PCR reads with MiXCR, giving one entry per CDR3 protein. Of hundreds of thousands of distinct CDR3 sequences listed, about a fifth were seen once; the top ten hold roughly 6.9%. The sequencing sample was made of peripheral blood. These receptors were taken from a woman between 18 and 30 years old with stable Graves' hyperthyroidism. Some clones in this sample may be carry-over from other donors' samples. The CDR3 runs from the conserved cysteine through the conserved F or W. The order of the fields is J gene, CDR3 length, V gene, CDR3 protein.

TRBJ2-4	16	TRBV5-1	CASRTTDRGTENIQYF
TRBJ2-4	15	TRBV7-9	CASSLASVAKNIQYF
TRBJ1-6	15	TRBV20-1	CSARLTGPGNSPLHF
TRBJ2-7	15	TRBV25-1	CASSAYPGGSYEQYF
TRBJ2-7	14	TRBV7-9	CASSRGQQYYEQYF
TRBJ1-2	15	TRBV9	CASSVDGGLAYGYTF
TRBJ2-2	15	TRBV6-1	CASSVGWGRTGELFF
TRBJ2-5	13	TRBV28	CASSLREGETQYF
TRBJ1-5	13	TRBV3-1	CASSLKRLQPQHF
TRBJ2-7	14	TRBV11-2	CASSLSRASYEQYF
TRBJ2-7	15	TRBV12-3/TRBV12-4	CASSSAAGPSYEQYF
TRBJ1-5	17	TRBV24-1	CATSDSTGTPSNQPQHF
TRBJ2-7	15	TRBV4-1	CASSQRWRGTYEQYF
TRBJ2-3	20	TRBV6-6	CASSYSPLIGTSFPTDTQYF
TRBJ2-5	14	TRBV6-2/TRBV6-3	CASGRGPGGETQYF
TRBJ2-7	15	TRBV27	CASSLSVESSYEQYF
TRBJ2-7	16	TRBV11-1	CASSLVRGAVLYEQYF
TRBJ1-1	12	TRBV30	CAWTRGWTEAFF
TRBJ2-2	13	TRBV6-1	CASSEDQGGELFF
TRBJ2-5	14	TRBV6-5	CASRQQGLGETQYF
TRBJ1-3	15	TRBV11-2	CASRATRGSGNTIYF
TRBJ2-2	15	TRBV24-1	CATAQNTGNTGELFF
TRBJ2-7	15	TRBV4-2	CASSQAGGVSYEQYF
TRBJ2-2	14	TRBV24-1	CATSDRGHLGELFF
TRBJ2-7	13	TRBV30	CAWRPRDSYEQYF
TRBJ1-2	13	TRBV6-5	CASIRQGAGGYTF
TRBJ1-5	18	TRBV6-2/TRBV6-3	CASSLRTRGSNSNQPQHF
TRBJ2-2	14	TRBV15	CATSLGLGSGELFF
TRBJ2-7	13	TRBV5-1	CASRGQGTYEQYF
TRBJ2-5	12	TRBV20-1	CSARTDQETQYF
TRBJ1-1	13	TRBV7-2	CASRRHPNTEAFF
TRBJ1-2	14	TRBV2	CASSETGLYYGYTF
TRBJ2-2	15	TRBV7-9	CASSLSQGNTGELFF